The 22 T cell receptor beta chains listed next were all sequenced from one sample in a study of OX40 agonist ivuxolimab in advanced cancers. Produced via immunoSEQ multiplex PCR; TCRdb's table is partial and in-frame only. The sample contains approximately 76,000 clones, 85% to 90% of which appear only once. Sample: CD4+ or CD8+ T cells sorted from blood, taken in a trial of the OX40 agonist ivuxolimab. The receptors were sampled from an adult with an advanced solid tumor such as melanoma, head and neck, liver or kidney cancer.

The chain employs TRBV7-2 and TRBJ2-7; TRBD1 matches at 9 bases. The V segment lost 1 base and the J segment 1 base; nucleotides outside the gene matches: 8. CDR3 length: 17 residues. Germline V gene data show CDR1 as SGHTA and CDR2 as FQGNSA. CDR3 sequence: CASSLEGTGTGSYEQYF. The CDR3 coding sequence is TGTGCCAGCAGCTTAGAGGGGACAGGGACGGGGTCCTACGAGCAGTACTTC.

This clone has a handful of counts. The V call is TRBV6-6, the J call TRBJ1-2; D uncertain. This CDR3 region has 13 residues. Trimming removed 5 bases at V and 7 bases at J, with 14 bases between. Germline V gene data show CDR1 as MNHNY and CDR2 as SVGAGI (reference sequence). The CDR3 DNA sequence: TGTGCCAGCAGTAGGGCCCTTCTGGGTGGCTACACCTTC. It yields the protein CASSRALLGGYTF.

The gene calls are TRBV11-2 and TRBJ1-2; a weak D match, TRBD1 (5 bases). Germline CDR1 and CDR2: SGHAT and FQNNGV. The CDR3 is made up of 13 amino acids. The V gene lost 4 bases and the J gene lost 7 bases, with 13 bases spanning the gap. In nucleotides, the CDR3 is TGTGCCAGCAGCTCCAGGGAGTATAGTGGCTACACCTTC. Amino acid sequence: CASSSREYSGYTF.

V usage is TRBV5-4 and J usage is TRBJ1-6, with D uncertain. Trimming cost V 0 bases and J 0 bases, with 4 bases left between them. The CDR3 loop spans 15 amino acids. Germline V gene sequence: CDR1 SGHNT, CDR2 YYREEE (reference sequence). The CDR3 loop reads CASSLDFSYNSPLHF. In DNA form, the CDR3 reads TGTGCCAGCAGCTTGGACTTCTCCTATAATTCACCCCTCCACTTT.

The V call is TRBV4-1, the J call TRBJ1-2, with 9 bases aligning to TRBD1. After removal of 5 bases from V and 4 bases from J, the junction contained 2 bases not matched to a gene. The germline V gene encodes CDR1 MGHRA and CDR2 YSYEKL. This CDR3 is built from 13 residues. CDR3 nucleotide sequence: TGCGCCAGCAGCGTGGACAGGGGCTATGGCTACACCTTC. Translation gives CASSVDRGYGYTF.

The chain joins TRBV4-2 to TRBJ1-4; D remains ambiguous. CDR3 length: 15 residues. The V gene's germline CDR1 is LGHNA and CDR2 YNFKEQ. V dropped 1 base and J dropped 7 bases, with 13 bases sitting between them. The CDR3 reads CASSQGAKDSEKLFF. In nucleotides, the CDR3 is TGTGCCAGCAGCCAAGGTGCCAAGGATAGTGAAAAACTGTTTTTT.

The chain carries TRBV9 and TRBJ1-4; 7 bases are shared with TRBD1. Germline values: CDR1 SGDLS, CDR2 YYNGEE. The J segment lost 8 bases and the V segment lost 0 bases, leaving 4 bases of the junction unmatched. This CDR3 is 14 amino acids long. The DNA for the CDR3 is TGTGCCAGCAGCGTAGGAGGGGGCGCAGAAAAACTGTTTTTT. Translation gives CASSVGGGAEKLFF.

This clone was seen only once. The V call is TRBV5-1, the J call TRBJ2-7, with TRBD2 matching over 10 bases. The V and J ends lost 3 bases and 4 bases, in that order; junction bases with no gene match: 4. This CDR3 is built from 14 residues. Germline CDR1 and CDR2: SGHRS and YFSETQ. The CDR3 is CASSSWTSGYEQYF. Here the CDR3 DNA reads TGCGCCAGCAGCTCTTGGACTAGCGGATACGAGCAGTACTTC.

The rearrangement joins TRBV14 to TRBJ2-3; D is unclear. This CDR3 comprises 16 residues. Germline V gene data show CDR1 as SGHDN and CDR2 as FVKESK. Trimming shortened V by 4 bases and J by 4 bases, and 18 bases separated the two germline ends. In nucleotides, the CDR3 is TGTGCCAGCAGCCTGAACGCGCAATTCCTTGCAGATACGCAGTATTTT. Residues: CASSLNAQFLADTQYF.

V gene TRBV5-5 combines with J gene TRBJ1-2; possibly TRBD1 for D (5 bases). CDR1 and CDR2 from the germline V gene are SGHKS and YYEKEE (reference sequence). The CDR3 totals 14 residues. Trimming cost V 0 bases and J 2 bases, with 8 bases left between them. The CDR3 sequence is CASSLDPGNYGYTF. The CDR3 coding sequence is TGTGCCAGCAGCTTGGATCCAGGGAACTATGGCTACACCTTC.

The chain uses TRBV6-5 and TRBJ2-2, with a possible D match to TRBD1 (6 bases). Trimming left V 4 bases short and J 7 bases short, with 13 bases between. The CDR3 is made up of 14 amino acids. Germline V CDR1 and CDR2: MNHEY, SVGAGI. The CDR3 DNA is TGTGCCAGCAGTTCGGACAGTTACCTCGGGGAGCTGTTTTTT. Translation gives CASSSDSYLGELFF.

The V call is TRBV2, the J call TRBJ1-1; TRBD1 matches 8 bases. The CDR3 consists of 14 residues. CDR1 SNHLY and CDR2 FYNNEI come from the germline V gene. V trimming: 5 bases; J trimming: 1 base; junction bases outside the gene matches: 3. The CDR3 here is CASSPGTGNTEAFF. CDR3 DNA sequence: TGTGCCAGCAGTCCCGGGACAGGGAACACTGAAGCTTTCTTT.

V is TRBV6-5 and J is TRBJ1-2, with 10 nucleotides matching TRBD1. The CDR3 extends over 15 amino acids. V lost 6 bases to trimming and J lost 8 bases; unmatched junction nucleotides: 12. The germline V gene encodes CDR1 MNHEY and CDR2 SVGAGI. CDR3 residues: CASSFGQGVFGGYTF. The CDR3, as DNA: TGTGCCAGCAGCTTCGGACAGGGGGTGTTTGGGGGCTACACCTTC.

The rearrangement uses TRBV6-5 and TRBJ1-6; 7 positions agree with TRBD1. V lost 8 bases and J lost 8; bases outside the gene matches: 3. Per germline, CDR1 MNHEY and CDR2 SVGAGI. This CDR3 region has 12 residues. DNA for the CDR3: TGTGCCAGCCGACAGGGATATTCACCCCTCCACTTT. This sequence encodes CASRQGYSPLHF.

The chain combines TRBV7-3 with TRBJ2-3; D may correspond to TRBD1 or TRBD2 (5 bases each). Between the trimmed V and J ends, which lost 5 bases and 6 bases, there was a span of 12 bases. The germline V gene has CDR1 SGHTA and CDR2 FQGTGA. The CDR3 consists of 13 residues. The CDR3 nucleotides read TGTGCCAGCAGCGGGGGTGTTTACGATACGCAGTATTTT. It specifies CASSGGVYDTQYF.

The chain has TRBV6-1 and TRBJ2-7; TRBD2 aligns across 7 bases. The V gene end was trimmed by 0 bases and the J gene end by 9 bases; junction bases not matched to a gene: 11. Germline assignment: CDR1 MNHNS and CDR2 SASEGT. CDR3 size: 15 residues. CDR3: CASSEAGRAQPGQYF. The CDR3 DNA follows: TGTGCCAGCAGTGAAGCTGGGAGGGCTCAACCCGGGCAGTACTTC.

This chain connects TRBV14 to TRBJ2-1; 8 bases agree with TRBD2. The CDR3 covers 15 residues. Germline lookup yields CDR1 SGHDN and CDR2 FVKESK. Unmatched junction bases numbered 6, after V lost 1 base and J lost 7 bases. DNA of the CDR3: TGTGCCAGCAGCCAAGCCGGGGGGGCCTGGAATGAGCAGTTCTTC. This gives the protein CASSQAGGAWNEQFF.

The chain has TRBV18 and TRBJ2-3; no clear D gene. The V and J ends lost 2 bases and 0 bases respectively, with 12 bases between them. Per the germline V gene, CDR1 is KGHSH and CDR2 is LQKENI. This CDR3 spans 16 amino acids. The CDR3 sequence is CASSPSSISSTDTQYF. The CDR3 nucleotides read TGTGCCAGCTCACCATCAAGCATCTCTAGCACAGATACGCAGTATTTT.

The V gene is TRBV30, the J gene TRBJ2-7; weak D call: TRBD1 (6 bases). CDR1 GTSNPN and CDR2 SVGIG come from the germline V gene (reference sequence). V was shortened by 6 bases and J by 0 bases, with 15 bases between the two germline ends. This CDR3 region has 14 residues. The CDR3 DNA is TGTGCCTGCTCTACAGGGAGCATCTCCTACGAGCAGTACTTC. It yields the protein CACSTGSISYEQYF.

The rearrangement joins TRBV14 to TRBJ2-2; D is unresolved. Germline V lookup: CDR1 SGHDN, CDR2 FVKESK. CDR3 size: 18 residues. The V and J ends lost 0 bases and 2 bases respectively, with 16 bases between them. CDR3 in amino acids: CASSQEARGPVNTGELFF. In nucleotides, the CDR3 is TGTGCCAGCAGCCAAGAAGCTAGAGGCCCCGTCAACACCGGGGAGCTGTTTTTT.

This clone has more than one count but fewer than ten. V gene TRBV7-9 combines with J gene TRBJ1-1; the D is unclear. V was clipped by 6 bases and J by 0 bases, with 8 bases between them. CDR1 SEHNR and CDR2 FQNEAQ come from the germline V gene (reference sequence). The CDR3 is made up of 13 amino acids. The chain's CDR3 is CASRPKVNTEAFF. As DNA, the CDR3 is TGTGCCAGCAGACCGAAGGTGAACACTGAAGCTTTCTTT.

The chain joins TRBV6-1 to TRBJ2-3; D gene ambiguous. V was cut by 5 bases and J by 6 bases, with 9 bases left in between. This CDR3 has 12 amino acids. CDR1 is MNHNS and CDR2 is SASEGT in the germline V gene. This chain's CDR3 is CASSPNGDTQYF. CDR3 DNA sequence: TGTGCCAGCAGTCCCAATGGGGATACGCAGTATTTT.